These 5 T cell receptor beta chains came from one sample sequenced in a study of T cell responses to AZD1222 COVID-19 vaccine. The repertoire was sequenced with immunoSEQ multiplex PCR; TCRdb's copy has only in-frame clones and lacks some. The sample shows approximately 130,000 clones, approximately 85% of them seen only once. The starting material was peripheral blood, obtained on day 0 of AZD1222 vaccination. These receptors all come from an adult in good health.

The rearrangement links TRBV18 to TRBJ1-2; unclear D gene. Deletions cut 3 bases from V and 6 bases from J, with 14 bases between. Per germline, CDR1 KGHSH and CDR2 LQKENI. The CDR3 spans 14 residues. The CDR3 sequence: CASSPTREIDGYTF. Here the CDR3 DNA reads TGTGCCAGCTCACCCACGAGGGAAATAGATGGCTACACCTTC.

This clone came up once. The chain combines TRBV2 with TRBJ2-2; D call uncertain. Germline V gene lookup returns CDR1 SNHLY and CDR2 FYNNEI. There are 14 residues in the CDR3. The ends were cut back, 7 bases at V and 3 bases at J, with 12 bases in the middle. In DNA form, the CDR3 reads TGTGCCAGCATTGGCACTCTTTACACCGGGGAGCTGTTTTTT. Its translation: CASIGTLYTGELFF.

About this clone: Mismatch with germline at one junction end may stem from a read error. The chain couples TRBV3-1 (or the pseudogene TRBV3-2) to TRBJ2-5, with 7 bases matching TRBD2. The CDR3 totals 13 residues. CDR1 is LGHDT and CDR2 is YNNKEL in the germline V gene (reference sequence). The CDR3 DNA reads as TGTGCCAGCAGCCGCCGGACTAGAGAGGCCCAGTACTTC. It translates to CASSRRTREAQYF.

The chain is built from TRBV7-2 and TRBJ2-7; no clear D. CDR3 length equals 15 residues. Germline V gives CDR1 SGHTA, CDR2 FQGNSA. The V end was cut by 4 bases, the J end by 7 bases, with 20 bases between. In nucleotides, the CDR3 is TGTGCCAGCAGCTCCGAGACCCTACGTTCGAGGGAGCAGTACTTC. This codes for CASSSETLRSREQYF.

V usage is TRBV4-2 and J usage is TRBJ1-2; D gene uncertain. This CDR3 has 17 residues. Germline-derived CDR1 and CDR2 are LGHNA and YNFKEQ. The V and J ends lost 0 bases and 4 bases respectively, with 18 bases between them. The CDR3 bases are TGTGCCAGCAGCCAAGACCCCGGTCCCATCGGCCTCTATGGCTACACCTTC. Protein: CASSQDPGPIGLYGYTF.